These 21 T cell receptor beta chains were sequenced from one sample in a study of T cell responses to AZD1222 COVID-19 vaccine. Profiled with immunoSEQ multiplex PCR; TCRdb holds only in-frame clones, not every one. The table has under 200,000 clones, roughly 90% seen once; the top ten hold more than 0.75%. Material: peripheral blood, obtained on day 0 of AZD1222 vaccination. Receptor source: an adult in good health.

V gene TRBV7-2 combines with J gene TRBJ1-3; 8 nucleotides line up with TRBD1. The CDR3 has 18 amino acids. CDR1 and CDR2 (germline): SGHTA, FQGNSA. Losses at the gene ends were 1 base for V and 1 base for J; bases not matched to a gene: 9. CDR3 residues: CASSLVGRGRGSGNTIYF. The DNA of the CDR3 is TGTGCCAGCAGCTTAGTTGGCAGGGGGCGCGGGTCTGGAAACACCATATATTTT.

This clone was detected only once. This rearrangement joins TRBV6-5 to TRBJ2-2; the match to TRBD1 covers 8 bases. The length of the CDR3 is 15 residues. Germline CDR1 is MNHEY and CDR2 is SVGAGI. Losses at the gene ends were 6 bases for V and 1 base for J; bases not matched to a gene: 4. CDR3 region: CASSRQGRNTGELFF. The DNA for the CDR3 is TGTGCCAGCAGCCGACAGGGGCGGAACACCGGGGAGCTGTTTTTT.

The V gene is TRBV14, the J gene TRBJ2-5; D remains ambiguous. Per the germline V gene, CDR1 is SGHDN and CDR2 is FVKESK. This CDR3 spans 16 amino acids. Trimming cost V 4 bases and J 2 bases, with 17 bases left between them. The DNA of the CDR3 is TGTGCCAGCAGCCCCGCAATTCCTAGAATTCAAGAGACCCAGTACTTC. Translation gives CASSPAIPRIQETQYF. Filled out from reference TRBV14 and TRBJ2-5, the complete variable domain reads EAGVTQFPSHSVIEKGQTVTLRCDPISGHDNLYWYRRVMGKEIKFLLHFVKESKQDESGMPNNRFLAERTGGTYSTLKVQPAELEDSGVYFCASSPAIPRIQETQYFGPGTRLLVL.

The DNA for the CDR3 is TGTGCCAGCAGCTCAGAGGACAGGGCCCCCTACGAGCAGTACTTC. This codes for CASSSEDRAPYEQYF. V usage is TRBV7-8 and J usage is TRBJ2-7; 8 bases match TRBD1. CDR1 and CDR2 (germline): SGHVS, FQNEAQ. The CDR3 runs 15 residues. V was clipped by 4 bases and J by 2 bases; unmatched bases: 7. Looking up the rest from reference TRBV7-8 and TRBJ2-7 gives the full variable domain: GAGVSQSPRYKVAKRGQDVALRCDPISGHVSLFWYQQALGQGPEFLTYFQNEAQLDKSGLPSDRFFAERPEGSVSTLKIQRTQQEDSAVYLCASSSEDRAPYEQYFGPGTRLTVT.

The chain couples TRBV15 to TRBJ1-5; TRBD1 matches at 7 bases. Germline V gene sequence: CDR1 LNHNV, CDR2 YYDKDF (reference sequence). V shed 2 bases, J shed 2 bases, and the junction held 12 bases outside the gene matches. CDR3 length: 18 residues. The CDR3 here is CATSRSIGQAIRNQPQHF. For the CDR3, the DNA is TGTGCCACCAGCAGATCGATTGGACAGGCAATTCGCAATCAGCCCCAGCATTTT.

The chain combines TRBV5-5 with TRBJ2-7; 7 positions match TRBD2. The germline gives CDR1 SGHKS, CDR2 YYEKEE (reference sequence). This CDR3 has 15 amino acids. V lost 5 bases and J lost 0; bases outside the gene matches: 8. CDR3 nucleotides: TGTGCCAGCAGACGACTAAGCGGGGACTCCTACGAGCAGTACTTC. It translates to CASRRLSGDSYEQYF. Using reference TRBV5-5 and TRBJ2-7 for the parts outside the CDR3, the full variable domain is DAGVTQSPTHLIKTRGQQVTLRCSPISGHKSVSWYQQVLGQGPQFIFQYYEKEERGRGNFPDRFSARQFPNYSSELNVNALLLGDSALYLCASRRLSGDSYEQYFGPGTRLTVT.

The chain uses TRBV24-1 and TRBJ1-5, with 9 positions matching TRBD1. The germline V gene has CDR1 KGHDR and CDR2 SFDVKD. Trimming cost V 4 bases and J 6 bases; bases outside gene matches: 9. The CDR3 extends over 16 amino acids. The CDR3 protein is CATSERGTGSGQPQHF. The CDR3 region has the DNA TGTGCCACCAGTGAACGAGGGACAGGGTCGGGTCAGCCCCAGCATTTT.

The rearrangement links TRBV5-4 to TRBJ2-7; 15 bases align to TRBD2. After removal of 5 bases from V and 6 bases from J, the junction contained 6 bases not matched to a gene. CDR3 length equals 15 residues. Per germline, CDR1 SGHNT and CDR2 YYREEE (reference sequence). This CDR3 reads CASSSGTSGGREQYF. The CDR3 region has the DNA TGTGCCAGCAGTTCCGGGACTAGCGGGGGGCGCGAGCAGTACTTC.

The chain recombines TRBV15 with TRBJ1-1, with D unclear. CDR1 is LNHNV, CDR2 YYDKDF, per germline (reference sequence). The CDR3 is 14 residues long. V lost 0 bases and J lost 1, with 6 bases in between. CDR3: CATSRDLGNTEAFF. CDR3 DNA: TGTGCCACCAGCAGAGATTTGGGGAACACTGAAGCTTTCTTT.

This clone appeared once. The J gene is TRBJ2-5, the V gene TRBV27, with D tentatively TRBD1 (6 bases). The CDR3 is made up of 15 amino acids. Germline V gives CDR1 MNHEY, CDR2 SMNVEV (reference sequence). Trimming pared 2 bases from V and 0 bases from J, leaving 10 bases between. The CDR3 spells CASSLGQGYQETQYF. The CDR3 DNA follows: TGTGCCAGCAGTTTAGGGCAGGGGTACCAAGAGACCCAGTACTTC.

The chain links TRBV9 to TRBJ2-2; D is ambiguous. Trimming took off 1 base at V and 4 bases at J, with 2 bases between the two ends. This CDR3 contains 12 residues. Germline CDR1 is SGDLS and CDR2 is YYNGEE. Written as DNA, the CDR3 is TGTGCCAGCAGCGTAACCACCGGGGAGCTGTTTTTT. Its translation is CASSVTTGELFF.

The chain uses TRBV5-4 and TRBJ2-5; a possible D gene is TRBD1 (6 bases). Germline CDR1 and CDR2: SGHNT and YYREEE (reference sequence). V was pared by 4 bases and J by 1 base, with 8 bases between. CDR3 size: 13 residues. CDR3 in amino acids: CASSPQGQETQYF. The CDR3 DNA follows: TGTGCCAGCAGCCCACAGGGCCAAGAGACCCAGTACTTC.

The V and J genes are TRBV27 and TRBJ2-7; 8 bases are shared with TRBD1. Germline V gene data show CDR1 as MNHEY and CDR2 as SMNVEV (reference sequence). Germline trimming cut 5 bases from V and 4 bases from J; bases unmatched to any gene: 16. The CDR3 extends over 17 amino acids. The CDR3 is CASSLMHPGQAYYEQYF. The CDR3 coding sequence is TGTGCCAGCAGTCTCATGCACCCGGGACAGGCATATTACGAGCAGTACTTC.

V and J are TRBV2 and TRBJ1-5, with D perhaps TRBD1 (5 bases). This CDR3 has 15 amino acids. CDR1 and CDR2 (germline): SNHLY, FYNNEI. Trimming left V 2 bases short and J 4 bases short, with 12 bases between. The CDR3 protein is CASSEWGPNNQPQHF. CDR3 nucleotide sequence: TGTGCCAGCAGTGAATGGGGACCGAATAATCAGCCCCAGCATTTT.

The chain couples TRBV19 to TRBJ1-5; 7 bases agree with TRBD1. CDR3 length: 14 amino acids. The V segment lost 4 bases and the J segment 9 bases; nucleotides outside the gene matches: 9. Germline CDR1 and CDR2: LNHDA and SQIVND (reference sequence). The CDR3 region is CASSTTGARRPQHF. The CDR3 coding sequence is TGTGCCAGTAGTACCACAGGGGCCCGTAGGCCCCAGCATTTT.

The chain is built from TRBV6-6 and TRBJ1-5; D uncertain. CDR1 and CDR2 (germline): MNHNY, SVGAGI (reference sequence). The CDR3 is 13 amino acids. The V gene lost 5 bases and the J gene lost 4 bases, with 9 bases spanning the gap. DNA of the CDR3: TGTGCCAGCAGTACCTTACAGAATCAGCCCCAGCATTTT. It yields the protein CASSTLQNQPQHF.

This clone occurred once. This rearrangement joins TRBV15 to TRBJ2-1; possible D gene TRBD2, 7 bases. CDR1 and CDR2 (germline): LNHNV, YYDKDF (reference sequence). The CDR3 extends over 16 amino acids. V was pared by 4 bases and J by 3 bases, with 16 bases between. CDR3 in DNA: TGTGCCACCAGCACGTCAAGGGGGGGGCTCTACAATGAGCAGTTCTTC. Residues: CATSTSRGGLYNEQFF. Full variable domain (missing parts from reference TRBV15 and TRBJ2-1): DAMVIQNPRYQVTQFGKPVTLSCSQTLNHNVMYWYQQKSSQAPKLLFHYYDKDFNNEADTPDNFQSRRPNTSFCFLDIRSPGLGDTAMYLCATSTSRGGLYNEQFFGPGTRLTVL.

The chain employs TRBV5-8 and TRBJ2-3; 7 bases agree with TRBD2. Germline trimming cut 0 bases from V and 4 bases from J; bases unmatched to any gene: 2. The CDR3 has 14 amino acids. CDR1 is SGHTS, CDR2 YDEGEE, per germline. CDR3 DNA sequence: TGTGCCAGCAGCTTGGGGCGGGGGTCAGATACGCAGTATTTT. Residues: CASSLGRGSDTQYF. Full variable domain (remainder filled in from reference TRBV5-8 and TRBJ2-3): EAGVTQSPTHLIKTRGQQATLRCSPISGHTSVYWYQQALGLGLQFLLWYDEGEERNRGNFPPRFSGRQFPNYSSELNVNALELEDSALYLCASSLGRGSDTQYFGPGTRLTVL.

The V call is TRBV28, the J call TRBJ1-1; D is perhaps TRBD1 (5 bases). Per germline, CDR1 MDHEN and CDR2 SYDVKM. The CDR3 length is 14 residues. V lost 3 bases and J lost 5, with 13 bases in between. This CDR3 is CASSLVAGPTEAFF. In DNA form, the CDR3 reads TGTGCCAGCAGTTTGGTTGCAGGGCCGACTGAAGCTTTCTTT.

The chain recombines TRBV9 with TRBJ2-1; D not resolved. V lost 0 bases and J lost 0, with 7 bases in between. The CDR3 consists of 15 residues. Germline CDR1 is SGDLS and CDR2 is YYNGEE. CDR3 DNA: TGTGCCAGCAGCGTAGGAACAAACTCCTACAATGAGCAGTTCTTC. Amino acid sequence: CASSVGTNSYNEQFF. Filled out from reference TRBV9 and TRBJ2-1, the complete variable domain reads DSGVTQTPKHLITATGQRVTLRCSPRSGDLSVYWYQQSLDQGLQFLIQYYNGEERAKGNILERFSAQQFPDLHSELNLSSLELGDSALYFCASSVGTNSYNEQFFGPGTRLTVL.

The chain employs TRBV10-3 and TRBJ2-3; 10 bases line up with TRBD2. Losses at the gene ends were 0 bases for V and 2 bases for J; bases not matched to a gene: 8. This CDR3 has 18 residues. Germline values: CDR1 ENHRY, CDR2 SYGVKD. CDR3 amino acids: CAISESQGTSGVTDTQYF. CDR3 coding DNA: TGTGCCATCAGTGAGTCCCAGGGAACTAGCGGGGTCACAGATACGCAGTATTTT.